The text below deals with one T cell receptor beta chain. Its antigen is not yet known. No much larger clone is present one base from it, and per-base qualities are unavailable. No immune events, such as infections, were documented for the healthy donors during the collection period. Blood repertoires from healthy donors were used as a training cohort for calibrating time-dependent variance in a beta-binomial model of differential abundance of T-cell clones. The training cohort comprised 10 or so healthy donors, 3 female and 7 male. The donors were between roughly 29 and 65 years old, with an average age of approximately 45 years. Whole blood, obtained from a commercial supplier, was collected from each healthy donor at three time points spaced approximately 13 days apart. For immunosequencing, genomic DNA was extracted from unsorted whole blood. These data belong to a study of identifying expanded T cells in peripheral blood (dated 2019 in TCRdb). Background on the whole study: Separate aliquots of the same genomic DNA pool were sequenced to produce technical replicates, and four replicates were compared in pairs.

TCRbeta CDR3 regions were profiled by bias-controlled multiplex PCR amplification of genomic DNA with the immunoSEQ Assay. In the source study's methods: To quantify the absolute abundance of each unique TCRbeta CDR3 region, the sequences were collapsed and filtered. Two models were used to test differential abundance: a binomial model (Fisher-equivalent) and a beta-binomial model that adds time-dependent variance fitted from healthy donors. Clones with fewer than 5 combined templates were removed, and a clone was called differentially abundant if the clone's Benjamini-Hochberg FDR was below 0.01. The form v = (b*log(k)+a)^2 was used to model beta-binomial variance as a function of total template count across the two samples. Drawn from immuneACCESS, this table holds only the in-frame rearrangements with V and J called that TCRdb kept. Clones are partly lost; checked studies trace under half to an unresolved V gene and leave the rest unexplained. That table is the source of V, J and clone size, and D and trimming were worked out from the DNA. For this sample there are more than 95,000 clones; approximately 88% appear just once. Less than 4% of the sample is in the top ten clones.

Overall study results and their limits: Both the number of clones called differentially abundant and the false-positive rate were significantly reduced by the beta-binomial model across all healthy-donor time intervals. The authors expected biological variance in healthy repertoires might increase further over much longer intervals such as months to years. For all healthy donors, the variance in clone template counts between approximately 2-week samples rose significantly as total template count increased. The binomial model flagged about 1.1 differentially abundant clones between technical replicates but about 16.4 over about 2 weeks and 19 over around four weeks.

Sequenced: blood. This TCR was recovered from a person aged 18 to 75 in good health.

The CDR3 protein sequence reads: CASSFFRGYTF. The nucleotide sequence is TGTGCCAGCAGCTTCTTTAGGGGCTACACCTTC. The sequence joins TRBV7-2 to TRBJ1-2; no D segment can be confidently identified. Taken from the germline V gene, the CDR1 and CDR2 loops are SGHTA and FQGNSA. The CDR3 runs 11 amino acids, cysteine and phenylalanine included. CDR3 DNA is the only sequence kept; it has 33 bases, read in frame from the first base. The germline ends are 7 bases apart after V is trimmed by 3 bases and J by 8 bases.